The clone carrying this T cell receptor beta chain appeared a few times. V was shortened by 7 bases and J by 0 bases, with 9 bases between the two germline ends. Germline V CDR1 and CDR2: MNHNS, SASEGT. CDR3 length: 14 amino acids. The sample is drawn from a study of cytotoxic CD8 clonotypes in ibrutinib-treated CLL. The repertoire was sequenced with immunoSEQ multiplex PCR; TCRdb's copy has only in-frame clones and lacks some. This table has tens of thousands of clones, approximately 57% appearing once. The rearrangement joins TRBV6-1 to TRBJ1-4, with no clear D. Sequencing was performed on PBMCs, taken after 12 months of ibrutinib treatment. This clonotype originated in a human donor with chronic lymphocytic leukemia. DNA for the CDR3: TGTGCCAGCAACTTGGTTGCAACTAATGAAAAACTGTTTTTT. This encodes CASNLVATNEKLFF.